What follows describes a single TCR beta chain. The antigen is undetermined. A junction end diverges from the germline sequence, so it may reflect a read error. This entry comes from a study of blood T cells in healthy people across ages. Study-wide results and caveats: In these data, TCR beta diversity tracked strongly with naive T cell percentage.

CDR3 length: 13 amino acids. Per the germline V gene, CDR1 is SEHNR and CDR2 is FQNEAQ (reference sequence). Through a sample-barcoded 5' primer and a J-beta primer mix, a second PCR was run for roughly 6 to 12 cycles. MiXCR was run by TCRdb on the 5' RACE reads, yielding one entry per CDR3 protein. Of fewer than 800,000 distinct CDR3 sequences in the sample, around 25% were seen once. Another study also made use of these data, one on T cells of mothers and their children. Per that study: Second-round PCR products received sample barcodes and 2-4 random nucleotides from the M1S primer. Maternal samples each gave over 9 million TCR beta CDR3 reads, and child samples approximately 3 million each.

This TCR derives from a boy between 10 and 17 years old in good health. The chain is built from TRBV7-9 and TRBJ2-3; no clear D gene. The sequencing input was blood. CDR3 loop: CASSFSSKDTQYF. In nucleotides, the CDR3 is TGTGCCAGCAGCTTTAGTAGCAAAGATACGCAGTATTTT.